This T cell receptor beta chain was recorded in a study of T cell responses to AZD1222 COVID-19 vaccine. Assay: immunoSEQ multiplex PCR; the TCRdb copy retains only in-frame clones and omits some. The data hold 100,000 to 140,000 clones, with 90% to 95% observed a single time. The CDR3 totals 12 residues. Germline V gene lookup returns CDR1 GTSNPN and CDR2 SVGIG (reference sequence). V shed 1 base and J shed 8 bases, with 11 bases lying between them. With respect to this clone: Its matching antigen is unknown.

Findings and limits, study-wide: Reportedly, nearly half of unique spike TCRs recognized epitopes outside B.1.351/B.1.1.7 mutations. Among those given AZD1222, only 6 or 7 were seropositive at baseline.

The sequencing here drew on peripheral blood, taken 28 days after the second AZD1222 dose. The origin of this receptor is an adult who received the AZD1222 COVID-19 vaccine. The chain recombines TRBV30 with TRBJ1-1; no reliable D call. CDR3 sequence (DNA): TGTGCCTGGAGTGATCTAACCACCGAAGCTTTCTTT. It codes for CAWSDLTTEAFF.